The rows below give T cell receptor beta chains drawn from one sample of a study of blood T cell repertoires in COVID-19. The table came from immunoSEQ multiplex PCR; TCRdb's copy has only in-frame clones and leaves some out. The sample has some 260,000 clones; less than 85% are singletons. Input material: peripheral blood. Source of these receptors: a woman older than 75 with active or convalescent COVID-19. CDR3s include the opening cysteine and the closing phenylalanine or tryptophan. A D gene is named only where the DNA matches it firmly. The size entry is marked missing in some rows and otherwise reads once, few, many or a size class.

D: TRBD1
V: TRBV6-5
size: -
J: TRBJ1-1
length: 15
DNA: TGTGCCAGCAGTAGGGACAGGGTTTCGGGCACTGAAGCTTTCTTT
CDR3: CASSRDRVSGTEAFF

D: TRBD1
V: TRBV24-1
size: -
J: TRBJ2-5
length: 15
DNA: TGTGCCACCAGTGATACCAGGGGGTCGGGAGAGACCCAGTACTTC
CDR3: CATSDTRGSGETQYF

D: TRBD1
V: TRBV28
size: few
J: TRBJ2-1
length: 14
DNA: TGTGCCAGCAGGACGACAGGGGGGAATAATGAGCAGTTCTTC
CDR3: CASRTTGGNNEQFF

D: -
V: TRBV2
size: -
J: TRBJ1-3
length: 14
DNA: TGTGCCAGCACACTTCAAGCCTCTGGAAACACCATATATTTT
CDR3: CASTLQASGNTIYF

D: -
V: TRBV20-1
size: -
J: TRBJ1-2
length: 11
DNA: TGCAGTGCTAGACCGGGTATTGGCTACACCTTC
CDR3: CSARPGIGYTF

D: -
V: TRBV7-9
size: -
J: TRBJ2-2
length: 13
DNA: TGTGCCAGCAGCTTACCAGTCCCCGGGGAGCTGTTTTTT
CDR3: CASSLPVPGELFF

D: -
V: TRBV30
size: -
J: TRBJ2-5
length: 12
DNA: TGTGCCTGGAGCGGGCAGGGCTGGACCCAGTACTTC
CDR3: CAWSGQGWTQYF

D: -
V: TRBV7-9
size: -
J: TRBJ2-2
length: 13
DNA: TGTGCCAGCATCGGGACTGGTATCGGGGAGCTGTTTTTT
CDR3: CASIGTGIGELFF

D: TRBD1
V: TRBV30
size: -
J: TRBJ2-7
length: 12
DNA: TGTGCCTGGAGTGGCACAGGGGGCGGGCAGTACTTC
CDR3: CAWSGTGGGQYF

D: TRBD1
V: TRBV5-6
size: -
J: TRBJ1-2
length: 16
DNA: TGTGCCAGCAGCTTGGAGCCCCAGGGGGGAAATTATGGCTACACCTTC
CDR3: CASSLEPQGGNYGYTF

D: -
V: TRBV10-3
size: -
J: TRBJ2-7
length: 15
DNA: TGTGCCATCAGTGAGTCGTTACTAGCTAGCGACGAGCAGTACTTC
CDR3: CAISESLLASDEQYF

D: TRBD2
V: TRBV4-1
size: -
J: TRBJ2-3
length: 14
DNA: TGCGCCAGCAGCCTTCGCGGGAGTGTAGATACGCAGTATTTT
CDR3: CASSLRGSVDTQYF

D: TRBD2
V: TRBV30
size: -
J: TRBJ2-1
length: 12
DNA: TGTGCCTGGAGTGGTAGCGGGCCAGAGCAGTTCTTC
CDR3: CAWSGSGPEQFF

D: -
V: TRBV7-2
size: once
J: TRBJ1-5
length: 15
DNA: TGTGCCAGCAGCTTAGGGGGGCAGGGTCAAGGGCCCCAGCATTTT
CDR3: CASSLGGQGQGPQHF

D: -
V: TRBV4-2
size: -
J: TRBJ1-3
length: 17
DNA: TGTGCCAGCAGCCAAGAAAGCAGGGCTGTGTCTGGAAACACCATATATTTT
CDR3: CASSQESRAVSGNTIYF

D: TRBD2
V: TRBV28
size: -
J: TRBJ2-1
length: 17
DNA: TGTGCCAGCAGTTTATCGGGGAGCGGGAGGGGTGGCAATGAGCAGTTCTTC
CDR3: CASSLSGSGRGGNEQFF

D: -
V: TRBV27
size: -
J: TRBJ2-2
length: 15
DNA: TGTGCCAGCAGTTTATTGGGGCAGAACACCGGGGAGCTGTTTTTT
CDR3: CASSLLGQNTGELFF

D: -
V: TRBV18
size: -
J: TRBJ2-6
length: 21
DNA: TGTGCCAGCTCACCACTGGGCCCCGGGAACTACGAAAGAGATGGGGCCAACGTCCTGACTTTC
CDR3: CASSPLGPGNYERDGANVLTF

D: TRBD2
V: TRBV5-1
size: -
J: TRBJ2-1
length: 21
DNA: TGCGCCAGCAGCACCCGACTAGCGGGGGCCAGCAGCAGTAGGTCCTACAATGAGCAGTTCTTC
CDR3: CASSTRLAGASSSRSYNEQFF

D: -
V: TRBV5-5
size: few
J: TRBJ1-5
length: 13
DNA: TGTGCCAGCAGCTTGGCAGGGTACCAGCCCCAGCATTTT
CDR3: CASSLAGYQPQHF

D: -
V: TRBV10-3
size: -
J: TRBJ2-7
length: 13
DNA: TGTGCCATCAGCCGAGACAGCTCTAGCGAGCAGTACTTC
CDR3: CAISRDSSSEQYF

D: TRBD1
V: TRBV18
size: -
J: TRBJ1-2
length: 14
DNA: TGTGCCAGCATACGGACAGGGCCGGGCTATGGCTACACCTTC
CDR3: CASIRTGPGYGYTF

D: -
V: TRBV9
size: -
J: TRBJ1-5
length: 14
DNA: TGTGCCAGCAGCGTAGGAACAAAACATCAGCCCCAGCATTTT
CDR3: CASSVGTKHQPQHF

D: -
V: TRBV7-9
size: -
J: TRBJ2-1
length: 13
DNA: TGTGCCAGCCGTTCTAACCAGGTCAATGAGCAGTTCTTC
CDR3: CASRSNQVNEQFF

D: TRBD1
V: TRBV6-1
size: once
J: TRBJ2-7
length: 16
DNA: TGTGCCAGCAGTGAAGCCGGACAGGGGGCCCCCTACGAGCAGTACTTC
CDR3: CASSEAGQGAPYEQYF

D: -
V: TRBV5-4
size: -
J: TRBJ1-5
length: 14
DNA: TGTGCCAGCAGCTTGGCAGGGACTGATCAGCCCCAGCATTTT
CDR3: CASSLAGTDQPQHF

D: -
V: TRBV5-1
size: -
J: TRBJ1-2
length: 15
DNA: TGCGCCAGCACCCCGGGGACACCTTCGGGCTATGGCTACACCTTC
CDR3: CASTPGTPSGYGYTF

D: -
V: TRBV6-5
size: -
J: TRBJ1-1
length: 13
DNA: TGTGCCATACAGGACAGCATGAACACTGAAGCTTTCTTT
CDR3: CAIQDSMNTEAFF

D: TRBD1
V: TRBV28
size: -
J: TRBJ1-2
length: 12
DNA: TGTGCCAGCATTACAGGGGGGAGAGGCTACACCTTC
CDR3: CASITGGRGYTF

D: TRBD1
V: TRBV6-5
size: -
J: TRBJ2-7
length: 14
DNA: TGTGCCACCCTATCAGGGGGCCCTACCTACGAGCAGTACTTC
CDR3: CATLSGGPTYEQYF

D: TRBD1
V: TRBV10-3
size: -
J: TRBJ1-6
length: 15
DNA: TGTGCCATCTATGACGGGACAGGGGGCAATTCACCCCTCCACTTT
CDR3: CAIYDGTGGNSPLHF

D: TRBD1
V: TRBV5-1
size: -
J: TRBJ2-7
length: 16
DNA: TGCGCCAGCAGCCGGGGACCGGGACAGCAATCCTACGAGCAGTACTTC
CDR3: CASSRGPGQQSYEQYF

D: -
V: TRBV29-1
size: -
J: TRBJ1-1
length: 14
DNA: TGCAGCGTTGGTCTCCAGACTCCTAACACTGAAGCTTTCTTT
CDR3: CSVGLQTPNTEAFF

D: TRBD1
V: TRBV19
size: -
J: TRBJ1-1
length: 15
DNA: TGTGCCAGTAGTATTGGGACAGTCGTGAACACTGAAGCTTTCTTT
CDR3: CASSIGTVVNTEAFF

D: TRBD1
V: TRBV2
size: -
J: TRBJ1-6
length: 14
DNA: TGTGCCAGCACCCCGGACAGGGGAGGATCACCCCTCCACTTT
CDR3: CASTPDRGGSPLHF

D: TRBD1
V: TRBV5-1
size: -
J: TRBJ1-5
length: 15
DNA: TGCGCCAGCAGCCCAGGGACAGGGGTGAATCAGCCCCAGCATTTT
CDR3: CASSPGTGVNQPQHF

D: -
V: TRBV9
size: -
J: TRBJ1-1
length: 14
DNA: TGTGCCAGCAGCGTAGAAACAAGGGGCGCTGAAGCTTTCTTT
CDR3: CASSVETRGAEAFF

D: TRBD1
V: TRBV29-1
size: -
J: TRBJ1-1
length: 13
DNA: TGCAGCGTTGGAATGACAGGGGGCACTGAAGCTTTCTTT
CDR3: CSVGMTGGTEAFF

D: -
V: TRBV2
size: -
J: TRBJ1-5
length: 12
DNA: TGTGCCAGCAGTACAGGCAACCAGCCCCAGCATTTT
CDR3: CASSTGNQPQHF

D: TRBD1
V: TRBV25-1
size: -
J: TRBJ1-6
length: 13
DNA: TGTGCCAGCGGCGGGACAGGGAATTCACCCCTCCACTTT
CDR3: CASGGTGNSPLHF

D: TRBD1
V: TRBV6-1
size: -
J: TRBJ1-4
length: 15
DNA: TGTGCCAGCAGTGAATCCGGGACAGCTAATGAAAAACTGTTTTTT
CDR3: CASSESGTANEKLFF

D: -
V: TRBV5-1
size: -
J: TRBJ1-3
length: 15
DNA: TGCGCCAGCAGCTTGGCCGGTAACTCTGGAAACACCATATATTTT
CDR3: CASSLAGNSGNTIYF

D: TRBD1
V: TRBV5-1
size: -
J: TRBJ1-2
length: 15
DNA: TGCGCCAGCAGCTGGGAGGGACAGGGGCTGCGGGGCTACACCTTC
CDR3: CASSWEGQGLRGYTF

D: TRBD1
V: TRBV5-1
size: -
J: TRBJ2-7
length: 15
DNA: TGCGCCAGCAGCCGAGGGACAGGGGAAGCCTACGAGCAGTACTTC
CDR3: CASSRGTGEAYEQYF

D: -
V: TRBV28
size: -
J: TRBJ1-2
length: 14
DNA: TGTGCCAGCACTCTCCCCGGGGTTTCGGGATACTACACCTTC
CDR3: CASTLPGVSGYYTF

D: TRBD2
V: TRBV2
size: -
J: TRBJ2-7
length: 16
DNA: TGTGCCAGCAGACCCCGGGGGGGGAATCCAAAGGGCGAGCAGTACTTC
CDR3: CASRPRGGNPKGEQYF

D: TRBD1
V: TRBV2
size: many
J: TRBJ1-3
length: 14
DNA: TGTGCCAGCAGAGACGACAGGGCTGGAAACACCATATATTTT
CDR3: CASRDDRAGNTIYF

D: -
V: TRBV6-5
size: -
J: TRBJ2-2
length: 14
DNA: TGTGCCAGCAGTTTCAACAGGGATCCCGGGGAGCTGTTTTTT
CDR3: CASSFNRDPGELFF

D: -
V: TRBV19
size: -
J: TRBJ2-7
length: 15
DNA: TGTGCCAGTATAAAAATGCAGGGCTTTTTCTACGAGCAGTACTTC
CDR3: CASIKMQGFFYEQYF

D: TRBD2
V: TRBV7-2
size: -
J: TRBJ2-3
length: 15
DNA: TGTGCCAGCAGCTCCGCGGGAGCGGGCATAAATACGCAGTATTTT
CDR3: CASSSAGAGINTQYF

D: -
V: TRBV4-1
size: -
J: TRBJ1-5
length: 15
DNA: TGCGCCAGCAGGGAGGGTGTCAATAGCAATCAGCCCCAGCATTTT
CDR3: CASREGVNSNQPQHF

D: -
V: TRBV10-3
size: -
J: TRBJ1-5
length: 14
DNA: TGTGCCATCAGTGAGGGTGTCGGGGGGCAGCCCCAGCATTTT
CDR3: CAISEGVGGQPQHF

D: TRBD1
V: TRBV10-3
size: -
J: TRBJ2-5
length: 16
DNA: TGTGCCATCAGTGGGGGAGGCAGGGGGCGCGGAGAGACCCAGTACTTC
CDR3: CAISGGGRGRGETQYF

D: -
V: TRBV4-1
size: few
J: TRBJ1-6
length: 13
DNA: TGCGCCAGCAGCGAAGGGACTCTTTCACCCCTCCACTTT
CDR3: CASSEGTLSPLHF

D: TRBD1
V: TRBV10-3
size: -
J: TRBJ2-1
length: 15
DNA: TGTGCCATCAGTGAGTGGGGGACAGCCTACAATGAGCAGTTCTTC
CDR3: CAISEWGTAYNEQFF

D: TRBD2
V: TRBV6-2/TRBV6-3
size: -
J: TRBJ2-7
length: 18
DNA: TGTGCCAGCAGTTATGTGTTACTAGCGGGAGGACCCTCCTACGAGCAGTACTTC
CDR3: CASSYVLLAGGPSYEQYF

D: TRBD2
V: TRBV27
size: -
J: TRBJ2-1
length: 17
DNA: TGTGCCAGCATGGGGGGGACCCGACTAGCGGGAGGGAATGAGCAGTTCTTC
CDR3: CASMGGTRLAGGNEQFF

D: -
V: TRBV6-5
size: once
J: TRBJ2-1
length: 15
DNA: TGTGCCAGCAGTCAACTAGGATTGGTGGGGAATGAGCAGTTCTTC
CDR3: CASSQLGLVGNEQFF

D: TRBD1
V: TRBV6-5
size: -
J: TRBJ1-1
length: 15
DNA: TGTGCCAGCAGTTTCACATTTCAGGGGGATACTGAAGCTTTCTTT
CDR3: CASSFTFQGDTEAFF

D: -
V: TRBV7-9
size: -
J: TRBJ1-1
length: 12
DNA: TGTGCCAGCAGCGCTGCGGTCGCTGAAGCTTTCTTT
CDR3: CASSAAVAEAFF